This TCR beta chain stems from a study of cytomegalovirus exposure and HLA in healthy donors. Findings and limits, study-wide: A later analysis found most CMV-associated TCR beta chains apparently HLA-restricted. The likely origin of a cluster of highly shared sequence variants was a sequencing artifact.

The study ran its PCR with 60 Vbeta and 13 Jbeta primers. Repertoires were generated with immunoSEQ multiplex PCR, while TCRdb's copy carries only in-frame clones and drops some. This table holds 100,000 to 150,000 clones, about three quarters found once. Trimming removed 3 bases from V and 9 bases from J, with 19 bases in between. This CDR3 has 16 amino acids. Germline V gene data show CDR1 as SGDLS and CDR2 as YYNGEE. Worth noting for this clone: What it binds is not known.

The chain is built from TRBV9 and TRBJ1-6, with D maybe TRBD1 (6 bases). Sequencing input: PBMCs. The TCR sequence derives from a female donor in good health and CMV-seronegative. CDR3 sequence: CASSETWTVQGSPLHF. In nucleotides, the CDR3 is TGTGCCAGCAGCGAGACCTGGACAGTTCAAGGTTCACCCCTCCACTTT.